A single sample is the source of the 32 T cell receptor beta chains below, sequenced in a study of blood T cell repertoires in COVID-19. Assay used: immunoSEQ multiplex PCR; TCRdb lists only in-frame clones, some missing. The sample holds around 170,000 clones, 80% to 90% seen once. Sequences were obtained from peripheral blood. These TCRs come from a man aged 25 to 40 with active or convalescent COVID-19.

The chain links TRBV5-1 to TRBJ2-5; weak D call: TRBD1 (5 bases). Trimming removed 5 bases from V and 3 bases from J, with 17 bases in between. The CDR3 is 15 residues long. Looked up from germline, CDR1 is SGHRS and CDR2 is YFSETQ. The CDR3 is CASRNWGGTKETQYF. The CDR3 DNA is TGCGCCAGCAGGAACTGGGGCGGCACCAAAGAGACCCAGTACTTC.

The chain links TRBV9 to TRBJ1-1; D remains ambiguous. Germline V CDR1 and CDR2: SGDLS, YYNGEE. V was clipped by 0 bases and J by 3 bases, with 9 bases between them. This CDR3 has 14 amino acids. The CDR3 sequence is CASSVAPVDTEAFF. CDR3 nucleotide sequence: TGTGCCAGCAGCGTAGCCCCAGTGGACACTGAAGCTTTCTTT.

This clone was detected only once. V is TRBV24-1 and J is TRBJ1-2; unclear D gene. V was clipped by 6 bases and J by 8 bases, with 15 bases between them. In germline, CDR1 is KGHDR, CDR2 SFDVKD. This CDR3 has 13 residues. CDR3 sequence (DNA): TGTGCCACCAGTTACGAGGGAGTCGGCGGCTACACCTTC. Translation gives CATSYEGVGGYTF.

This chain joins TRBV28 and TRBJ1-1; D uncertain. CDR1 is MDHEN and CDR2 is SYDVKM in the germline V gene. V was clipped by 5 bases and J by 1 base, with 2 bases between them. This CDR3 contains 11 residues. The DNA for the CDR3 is TGTGCCAGCAGTCGGAACACTGAAGCTTTCTTT. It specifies CASSRNTEAFF. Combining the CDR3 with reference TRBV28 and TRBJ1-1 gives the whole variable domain DVKVTQSSRYLVKRTGEKVFLECVQDMDHENMFWYRQDPGLGLRLIYFSYDVKMKEKGDIPEGYSVSREKKERFSLILESASTNQTSMYLCASSRNTEAFFGQGTRLTVV.

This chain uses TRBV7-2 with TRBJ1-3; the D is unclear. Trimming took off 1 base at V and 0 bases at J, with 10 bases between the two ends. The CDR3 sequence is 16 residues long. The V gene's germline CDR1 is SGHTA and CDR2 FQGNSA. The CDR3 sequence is CASSLGEGSSGNTIYF. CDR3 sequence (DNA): TGTGCCAGCAGCTTAGGGGAGGGTAGCTCTGGAAACACCATATATTTT.

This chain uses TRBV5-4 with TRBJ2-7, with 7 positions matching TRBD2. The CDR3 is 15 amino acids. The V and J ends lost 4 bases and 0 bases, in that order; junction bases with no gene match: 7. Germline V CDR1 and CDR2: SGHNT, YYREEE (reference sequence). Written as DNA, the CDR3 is TGTGCCAGCAGCCCGGGAGGTCAGAGCTCCTACGAGCAGTACTTC. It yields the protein CASSPGGQSSYEQYF.

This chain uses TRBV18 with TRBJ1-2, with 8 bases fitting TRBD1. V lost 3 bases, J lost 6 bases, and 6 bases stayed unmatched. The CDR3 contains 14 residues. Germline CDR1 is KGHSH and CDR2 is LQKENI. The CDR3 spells CASSPAQGADGYTF. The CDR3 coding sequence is TGTGCCAGCTCACCCGCGCAGGGGGCAGATGGCTACACCTTC.

CDR3 in amino acids: CASSLAGPGENYGYTF. The CDR3 nucleotides read TGCGCCAGCAGCTTGGCCGGCCCCGGGGAGAACTATGGCTACACCTTC. This chain connects TRBV5-1 to TRBJ1-2, with no clear D. CDR1 is SGHRS, CDR2 YFSETQ, per germline. With 0 bases removed from V and 2 bases from J, the gap between germline ends came to 14 bases. The CDR3 consists of 16 residues.

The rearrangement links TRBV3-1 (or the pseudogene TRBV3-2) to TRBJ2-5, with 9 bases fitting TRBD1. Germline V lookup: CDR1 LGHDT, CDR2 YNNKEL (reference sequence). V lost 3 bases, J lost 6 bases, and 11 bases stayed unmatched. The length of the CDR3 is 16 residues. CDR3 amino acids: CASSQDLDRGTKTQYF. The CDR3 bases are TGTGCCAGCAGCCAGGACCTCGACAGGGGGACAAAGACCCAGTACTTC.

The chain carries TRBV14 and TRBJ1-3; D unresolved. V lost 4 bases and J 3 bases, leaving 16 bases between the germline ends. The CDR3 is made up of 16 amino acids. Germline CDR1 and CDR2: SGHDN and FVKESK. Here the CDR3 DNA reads TGTGCCAGCAGCCGTGGAGGCAGCACCCTTGGAAACACCATATATTTT. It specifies CASSRGGSTLGNTIYF.

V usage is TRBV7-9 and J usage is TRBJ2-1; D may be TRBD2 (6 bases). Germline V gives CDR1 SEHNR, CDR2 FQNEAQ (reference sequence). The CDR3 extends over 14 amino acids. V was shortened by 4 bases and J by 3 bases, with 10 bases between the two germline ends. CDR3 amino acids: CASSSETSYNEQFF. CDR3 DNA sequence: TGTGCCAGCAGCTCGGAGACTAGCTACAATGAGCAGTTCTTC.

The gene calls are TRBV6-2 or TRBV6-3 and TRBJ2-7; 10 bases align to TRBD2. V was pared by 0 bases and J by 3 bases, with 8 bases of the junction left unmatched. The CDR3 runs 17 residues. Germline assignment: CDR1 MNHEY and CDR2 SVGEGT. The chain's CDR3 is CASSYSRLAGVDYEQYF. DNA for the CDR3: TGTGCCAGCAGTTACTCTCGTCTAGCGGGGGTTGACTACGAGCAGTACTTC.

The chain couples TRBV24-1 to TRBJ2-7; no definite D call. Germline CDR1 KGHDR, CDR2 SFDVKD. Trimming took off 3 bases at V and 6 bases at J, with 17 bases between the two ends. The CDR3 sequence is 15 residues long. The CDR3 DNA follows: TGTGCCACCAGTGATGAACACAGTGGAAAAGGCGAGCAGTACTTC. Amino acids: CATSDEHSGKGEQYF.

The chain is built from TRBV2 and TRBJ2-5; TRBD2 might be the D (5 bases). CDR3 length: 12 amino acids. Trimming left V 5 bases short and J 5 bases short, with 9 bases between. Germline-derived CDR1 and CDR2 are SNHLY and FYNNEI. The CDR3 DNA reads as TGTGCCAGCAGTCGGACGGGGGAGACCCAGTACTTC. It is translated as CASSRTGETQYF.

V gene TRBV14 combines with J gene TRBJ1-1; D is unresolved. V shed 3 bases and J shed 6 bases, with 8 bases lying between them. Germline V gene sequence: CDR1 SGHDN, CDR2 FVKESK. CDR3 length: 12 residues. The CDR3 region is CASSQWGAEAFF. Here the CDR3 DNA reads TGTGCCAGCAGCCAGTGGGGAGCTGAAGCTTTCTTT.

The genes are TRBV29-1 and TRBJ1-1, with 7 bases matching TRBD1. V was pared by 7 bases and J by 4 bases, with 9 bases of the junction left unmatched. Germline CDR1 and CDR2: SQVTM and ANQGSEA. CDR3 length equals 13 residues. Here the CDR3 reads CSGVGQSRTEAFF. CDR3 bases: TGCAGCGGTGTGGGACAGTCACGCACTGAAGCTTTCTTT.

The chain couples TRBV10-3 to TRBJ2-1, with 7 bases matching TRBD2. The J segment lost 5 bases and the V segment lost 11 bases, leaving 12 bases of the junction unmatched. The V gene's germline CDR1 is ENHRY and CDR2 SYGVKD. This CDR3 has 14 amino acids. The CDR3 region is CAVSAGQHNNEQFF. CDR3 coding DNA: TGTGCCGTCTCAGCGGGGCAGCACAACAATGAGCAGTTCTTC.

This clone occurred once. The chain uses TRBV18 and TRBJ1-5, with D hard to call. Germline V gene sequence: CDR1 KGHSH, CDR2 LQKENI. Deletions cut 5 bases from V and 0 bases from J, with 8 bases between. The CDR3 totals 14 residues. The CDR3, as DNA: TGTGCCAGCTCAACAGATTATAGCAATCAGCCCCAGCATTTT. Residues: CASSTDYSNQPQHF. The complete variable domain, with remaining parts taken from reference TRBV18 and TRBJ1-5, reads NAGVMQNPRHLVRRRGQEARLRCSPMKGHSHVYWYRQLPEEGLKFMVYLQKENIIDESGMPKERFSAEFPKEGPSILRIQQVVRGDSAAYFCASSTDYSNQPQHFGDGTRLSIL.

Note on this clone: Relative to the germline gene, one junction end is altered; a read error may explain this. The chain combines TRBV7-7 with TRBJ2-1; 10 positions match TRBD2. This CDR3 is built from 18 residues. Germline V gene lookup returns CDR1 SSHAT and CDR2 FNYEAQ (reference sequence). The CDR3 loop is CASSLVSRLAGTYNEQFF. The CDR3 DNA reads TGTGCTAGCAGCTTAGTTTCTCGACTAGCGGGCACATACAATGAGCAGTTCTTC. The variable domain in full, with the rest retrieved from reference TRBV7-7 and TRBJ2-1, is GAGVSQSPRYKVTKRGQDVTLRCDPISSHATLYWYQQALGQGPEFLTYFNYEAQPDKSGLPSDRFSAERPEGSISTLTIQRTEQRDSAMYRCASSLVSRLAGTYNEQFFGPGTRLTVL.

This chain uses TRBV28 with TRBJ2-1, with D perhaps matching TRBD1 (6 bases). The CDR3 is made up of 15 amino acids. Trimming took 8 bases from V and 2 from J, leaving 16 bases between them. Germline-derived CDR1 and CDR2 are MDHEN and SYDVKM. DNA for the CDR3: TGTGCCAGCGGAGCGGCAGGGGCCCCCTACAATGAGCAGTTCTTC. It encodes CASGAAGAPYNEQFF.

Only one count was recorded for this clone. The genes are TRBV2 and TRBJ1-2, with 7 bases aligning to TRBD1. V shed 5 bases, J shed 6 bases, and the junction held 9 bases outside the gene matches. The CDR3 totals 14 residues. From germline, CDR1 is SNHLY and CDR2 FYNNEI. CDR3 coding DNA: TGTGCCAGCAGTCAATCGACAGGGAGGAATGGCTACACCTTC. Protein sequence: CASSQSTGRNGYTF.

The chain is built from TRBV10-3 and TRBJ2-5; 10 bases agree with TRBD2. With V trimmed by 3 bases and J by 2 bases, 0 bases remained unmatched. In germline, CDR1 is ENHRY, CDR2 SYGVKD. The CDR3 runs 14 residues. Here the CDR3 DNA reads TGTGCCATCAGTGAAGCGGGAGGGCAAGAGACCCAGTACTTC. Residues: CAISEAGGQETQYF.

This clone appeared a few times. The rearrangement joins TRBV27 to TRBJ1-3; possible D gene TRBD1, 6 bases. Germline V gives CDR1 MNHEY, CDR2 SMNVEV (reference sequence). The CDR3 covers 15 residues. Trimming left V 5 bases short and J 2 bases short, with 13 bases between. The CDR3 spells CASSRGADAGNTIYF. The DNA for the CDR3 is TGTGCCAGCAGTCGGGGGGCCGATGCTGGAAACACCATATATTTT.

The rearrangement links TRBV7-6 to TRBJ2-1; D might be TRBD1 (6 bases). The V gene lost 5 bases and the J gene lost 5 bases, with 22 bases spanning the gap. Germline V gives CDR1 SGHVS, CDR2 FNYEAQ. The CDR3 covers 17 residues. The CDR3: CASSAGATLRGDNEQFF. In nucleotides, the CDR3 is TGTGCCAGCAGCGCCGGGGCCACTCTCAGGGGAGACAATGAGCAGTTCTTC.

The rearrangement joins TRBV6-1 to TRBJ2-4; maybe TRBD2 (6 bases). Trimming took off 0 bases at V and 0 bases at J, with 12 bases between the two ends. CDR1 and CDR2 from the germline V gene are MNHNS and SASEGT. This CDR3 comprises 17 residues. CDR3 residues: CASSEAPPGGAKNIQYF. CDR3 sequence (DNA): TGTGCCAGCAGTGAAGCCCCCCCCGGGGGAGCCAAAAACATTCAGTACTTC.

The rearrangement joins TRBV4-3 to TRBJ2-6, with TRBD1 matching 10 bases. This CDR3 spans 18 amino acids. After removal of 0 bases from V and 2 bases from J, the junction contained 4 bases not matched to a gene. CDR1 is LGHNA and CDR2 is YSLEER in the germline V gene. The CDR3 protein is CASSQERDRGAGANVLTF. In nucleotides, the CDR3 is TGCGCCAGCAGCCAAGAAAGGGACAGGGGAGCTGGGGCCAACGTCCTGACTTTC.

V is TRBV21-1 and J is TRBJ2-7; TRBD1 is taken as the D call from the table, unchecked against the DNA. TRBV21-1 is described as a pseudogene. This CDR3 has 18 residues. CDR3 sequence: CASSKVNRRTRGIYEQYV. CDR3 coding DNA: TGTGCCAGCAGCAAAGTGAACAGACGAACAAGGGGAATCTACGAGCAGTACGTC.

The CDR3 loop is CATSSTGITEAFF. CDR3 sequence (DNA): TGTGCCACCAGCAGCACAGGGATCACTGAAGCTTTCTTT. The chain joins TRBV15 to TRBJ1-1; maybe TRBD1 (6 bases). Looked up from germline, CDR1 is LNHNV and CDR2 is YYDKDF (reference sequence). The CDR3 has 13 residues. V lost 3 bases and J 4 bases, leaving 9 bases between the germline ends.

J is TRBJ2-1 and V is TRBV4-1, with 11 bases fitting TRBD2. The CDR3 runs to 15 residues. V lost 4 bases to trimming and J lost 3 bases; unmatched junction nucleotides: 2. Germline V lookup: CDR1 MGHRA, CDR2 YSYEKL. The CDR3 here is CASSPGTSGYNEQFF. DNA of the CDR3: TGCGCCAGCAGCCCCGGGACTAGCGGCTACAATGAGCAGTTCTTC.

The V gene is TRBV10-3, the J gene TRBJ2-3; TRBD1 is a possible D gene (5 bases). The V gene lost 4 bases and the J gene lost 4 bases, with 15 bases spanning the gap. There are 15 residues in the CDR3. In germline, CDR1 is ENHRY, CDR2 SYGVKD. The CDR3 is CAISGGQGSSDTQYF. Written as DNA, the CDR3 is TGTGCCATCAGTGGTGGGCAGGGAAGTTCAGATACGCAGTATTTT.

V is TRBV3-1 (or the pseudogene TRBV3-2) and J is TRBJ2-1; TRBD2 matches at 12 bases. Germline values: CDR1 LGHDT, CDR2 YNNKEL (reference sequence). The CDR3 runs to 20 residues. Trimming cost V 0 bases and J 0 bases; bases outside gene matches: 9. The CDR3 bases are TGTGCCAGCAGCCAAGATTCCCCATTGACTAGCGGGAGCTCCTACAATGAGCAGTTCTTC. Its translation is CASSQDSPLTSGSSYNEQFF.

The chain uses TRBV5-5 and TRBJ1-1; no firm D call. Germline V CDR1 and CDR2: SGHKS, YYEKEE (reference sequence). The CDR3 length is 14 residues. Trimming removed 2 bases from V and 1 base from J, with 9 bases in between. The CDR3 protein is CASSFGARNTEAFF. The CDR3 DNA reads TGTGCCAGCAGCTTTGGAGCTAGGAACACTGAAGCTTTCTTT.